This is a list of T cell receptor beta chains from one sample in a study of CD8 T cells in ankylosing spondylitis. TCRdb used MiXCR to reprocess the 5' RACE reads, holding one entry per CDR3 protein. Of around 180,000 distinct CDR3 sequences listed, 18% were seen once; the top ten hold approximately 4%. Source material: blood, either unsorted or a sorted T cell fraction (not recorded which). The receptors shown here come from a male donor under 35 with ankylosing spondylitis or in good health (not recorded which). The CDR3 runs from the conserved cysteine through the conserved F or W. The order of the fields is J gene, clone size, D gene, V gene, CDR3 DNA, CDR3 protein. A D gene is named only where the DNA matches it firmly. Expanded clones are given a class, and other clones once, few, many or no size at all.

>TRBJ2-7|many|.|TRBV12-3/TRBV12-4
TGTGCCAGCAGTTTCCTTATGTGGGGCGATAACTCCTACGAGCAGTACTTC
CASSFLMWGDNSYEQYF
>TRBJ2-1|.|TRBD1|TRBV29-1
TGCAGCGTTGGTGCAGGGGGTGAGCAGTTCTTC
CSVGAGGEQFF
>TRBJ2-6|many|TRBD1|TRBV29-1
TGCAGCGTTGTTCCGGGACAGGGAACATCTGGGGCCAACGTCCTGACTTTC
CSVVPGQGTSGANVLTF
>TRBJ2-7|many|.|TRBV7-9
TGTGCCAGCAGCTTAGTATCCAGTAGAACCTACGAGCAGTACTTC
CASSLVSSRTYEQYF
>TRBJ1-2|many|.|TRBV29-1
TGCAGCGTTGCAAAGTCAGACTATGGCTACACCTTC
CSVAKSDYGYTF
>TRBJ2-1|many|TRBD2|TRBV11-3
TGTGCCAGCAGCTTTAGGTTTAGCGGGAGTGCGGGACATTACAATGAGCAGTTCTTC
CASSFRFSGSAGHYNEQFF
>TRBJ1-2|many|.|TRBV6-6
TGTGCCAGCAGTACTACTAACTATGGCTACACCTTC
CASSTTNYGYTF
>TRBJ2-2|few|TRBD1|TRBV19
TGTGCCAGTAGTATCCTAAAGGGCATATCAGGGGGCGCGTACACCGGGGAGCTGTTTTTT
CASSILKGISGGAYTGELFF
>TRBJ1-4|many|.|TRBV7-8
TGTGCCAGCAGCTTTGCAACCACAGGGTCGACTAATGAAAAACTGTTTTTT
CASSFATTGSTNEKLFF
>TRBJ2-1|many|.|TRBV11-3
TGTGCCAGCAGCTATGGGGGGAGTCCTCCGTTCTTC
CASSYGGSPPFF
>TRBJ2-2|.|.|TRBV6-5
TGTGCCGCTTCCCCAAGGGCCGGGGAGCTGTTTTTT
CAASPRAGELFF
>TRBJ2-7|many|TRBD2|TRBV15
TGTGCCACCAGCAGATCCAGACTAGCGGGTTCCTACGAGCAGTACTTC
CATSRSRLAGSYEQYF
>TRBJ1-5|many|.|TRBV30
TGTGCCTGGACCCCCGGGTGGCGAGGCAATCAGCCCCAGCATTTT
CAWTPGWRGNQPQHF
>TRBJ2-7|many|TRBD2|TRBV5-1
TGCGCCAGCAGCAGTCCTAGCGGGAGGGGTTATTCCTACGAGCAGTACTTC
CASSSPSGRGYSYEQYF
>TRBJ2-7|many|.|TRBV20-1
TGCAGTGCTAGAGATTTCGGGTTCGGTCAATCCTACGAGCAGTACTTC
CSARDFGFGQSYEQYF